This T cell receptor beta chain was recovered during a study of CD8+ T cells in alopecia areata. Whole-study context: Percentage of affected scalp area was the basis on which treated patients' severity was scored.

Concerning this clone itself: The target antigen is unknown. At the DNA level, this CDR3 is encoded by other sequences in the same sample as well.

cDNA serving as the sequencing template came from extracted, reverse transcribed RNA. Sequencing used immunoSEQ multiplex PCR; TCRdb keeps in-frame clones, though not all of them. The sample has about 250,000 clones, 60% seen once. Sample treatment: oral pan-JAK inhibitor, 5-10 mg twice daily. The V gene lost 2 bases and the J gene lost 1 base, with 6 bases spanning the gap. The CDR3 has 12 amino acids. Germline CDR1 GTSNPN, CDR2 SVGIG (reference sequence). The study, taken as a whole, reports: Sequence data from scalp samples additionally include resident alphabeta T cells of normal skin.

The chain combines TRBV30 with TRBJ2-7; D is possibly TRBD2 (5 bases). The starting material was CD4+ T cells sorted from blood, obtained at week 52, from a patient treated with tofacitinib. The source of this sequence is a human donor with alopecia areata. CDR3 sequence (DNA): TGTGCCTGGAGTCGGGGTTCCTACGAGCAGTACTTC. Translated: CAWSRGSYEQYF.